The clone carrying this TCR beta chain was seen more than once but under ten times. Antigen: not known. TCR alpha and TCR beta cDNA libraries with sample barcodes and UMIs came from 5'RACE using constant-segment primers. A single record per CDR3 protein comes from TCRdb applying MiXCR to the 5' RACE reads. The sample lists 250,000 to 350,000 distinct CDR3 sequences, roughly an eighth occurring once. This entry comes from a study of T-cell memory formation after mild COVID-19. Overall study: TCR clusters mostly belonged to single donors. Study-level findings and limits: Clones that got smaller from day 15 to 85 had even CD4/CD8, while clones growing later tipped toward CD4+. Of the contracting clones, CD4+ ones lay mainly in CM and EM, and CD8+ ones in EMRA.

Trimming removed 0 bases from V and 6 bases from J, with 3 bases in between. Looked up from germline, CDR1 is SEHNR and CDR2 is FQNEAQ (reference sequence). CDR3 size: 11 residues. The sequencing input was PBMCs or a T cell subset sorted from them (not recorded which). The rearrangement uses TRBV7-9 and TRBJ2-7, with D uncertain. The sequence came from a man aged 18 to 30 who had mild COVID-19 (a few samples of this study predate the infection). Cell type and time point are not known. CDR3: CASSLAGEQYV. The CDR3 bases are TGTGCCAGCAGCTTAGCTGGCGAGCAGTACGTC.